The present entry profiles one T cell receptor beta chain with its context. Only in-frame clones appear in the TCRdb table, and some are missing; sequencing was by immunoSEQ multiplex PCR. The sample records about 51,000 clones, 94% being singletons. The record originates from a study of T cell changes during pregnancy in multiple sclerosis. Trimming shortened V by 0 bases and J by 3 bases, and 6 bases separated the two germline ends. Germline CDR1 is MNHEY and CDR2 is SMNVEV (reference sequence). The CDR3 is 15 amino acids. This TCR came from a female donor with multiple sclerosis, enrolled in a pregnancy study. This chain uses TRBV27 with TRBJ1-6; D unclear. Sequenced here: CD4+ T cells from peripheral blood mononuclear cells, sampled in the second trimester of pregnancy. The CDR3 protein is CASSLSRDYNSPLHF. CDR3 in DNA: TGTGCCAGCAGTTTATCTCGGGACTATAATTCACCCCTCCACTTT.